What follows are 27 T cell receptor beta chains derived from one specimen sequenced in a study of yellow fever vaccine responses in identical twins (dated by TCRdb to 2017 to 2018). The library was prepared using RT-PCR. Sequencing used an Illumina HiSeq 2500. TCRdb trimmed public reads at Q25 via fastp, called clones via MiXCR and kept in-frame beta chains. Records with the same CDR3 protein are collapsed into one entry carrying the most frequent genes and DNA. The sample contains 1,500 to 2,000 distinct CDR3 sequences, less than 85% of them found a single time. The ten largest clonotypes hold 6.8% of the sample. Sequences were derived from T cells from blood (PBMCs), unsorted or a sorted subset (not recorded which), sampled before or after yellow fever vaccination (not recorded which). The receptor set was obtained from a woman aged 18-29 years who received the yellow fever vaccine. Donor details come from another sample of the same person, matched by shared clones.

The chain joins TRBV15 to TRBJ1-1; TRBD1 is a possible D gene (5 bases). V lost 0 bases and J 1 base, leaving 9 bases between the germline ends. The CDR3 consists of 15 residues. CDR1 and CDR2 from the germline V gene are LNHNV and YYDKDF (reference sequence). CDR3 sequence (DNA): TGTGCCACCAGCAGAGATCGGGGGGGGAACACTGAAGCTTTCTTT. It encodes CATSRDRGGNTEAFF.

V usage is TRBV15 and J usage is TRBJ1-5, with D perhaps TRBD1 (6 bases). Germline-derived CDR1 and CDR2 are LNHNV and YYDKDF (reference sequence). This CDR3 is 15 amino acids long. V lost 1 base and J 6 bases, leaving 13 bases between the germline ends. CDR3 in DNA: TGTGCCACCAGCAGAGGTATAGGGGGGGCTCAGCCCCAGCATTTT. It yields the protein CATSRGIGGAQPQHF.

The chain combines TRBV29-1 with TRBJ2-1; TRBD2 agrees at 9 bases. V dropped 3 bases and J dropped 4; count of bases not matched to a gene: 4. The germline V gene has CDR1 SQVTM and CDR2 ANQGSEA. This CDR3 has 14 residues. CDR3 region: CSVDLREGYNEQFF. CDR3 sequence (DNA): TGCAGCGTTGATTTGCGGGAGGGGTACAATGAGCAGTTCTTC.

This chain joins TRBV10-3 and TRBJ1-1; perhaps TRBD1 as D (6 bases). This CDR3 is built from 12 residues. The V end lost 2 bases, the J end lost 5 bases, and 6 bases lay between the germline ends. Germline V gives CDR1 ENHRY, CDR2 SYGVKD. As DNA, the CDR3 is TGTGCCATCAGTGAGGGGACAACTGAAGCTTTCTTT. Amino acids: CAISEGTTEAFF.

The chain is built from TRBV11-2 and TRBJ1-1; 9 bases align to TRBD1. V was pared by 4 bases and J by 7 bases, with 10 bases of the junction left unmatched. The length of the CDR3 is 15 residues. Germline V gives CDR1 SGHAT, CDR2 FQNNGV. The CDR3 loop is CASSSLRDRVYEAFF. As DNA, the CDR3 is TGTGCCAGCAGCTCGCTCCGGGACAGGGTTTATGAAGCTTTCTTT. The whole variable domain, remainder taken from reference TRBV11-2 and TRBJ1-1, is EAGVAQSPRYKIIEKRQSVAFWCNPISGHATLYWYQQILGQGPKLLIQFQNNGVVDDSQLPKDRFSAERLKGVDSTLKIQPAKLEDSAVYLCASSSLRDRVYEAFFGQGTRLTVV.

This chain uses TRBV21-1 with TRBJ1-1; the table's TRBD1 call for D was not verified on the DNA. TRBV21-1 is tagged as a pseudogene. The CDR3 sequence is 19 residues long. In nucleotides, the CDR3 is TGTGCCAGCAATGAAGGGAGGCAGAGGGGGGCCACGTTGAACACTGAAGCTTTCTTT. Its protein product is CASNEGRQRGATLNTEAFF.

Only one count was recorded for this clonotype. The V gene is TRBV6-4, the J gene TRBJ2-3, with D maybe TRBD2 (7 bases). CDR1 is MRHNA, CDR2 SNTAGT, per germline. The CDR3 has 14 amino acids. Trimming removed 2 bases from V and 2 bases from J, with 8 bases in between. The CDR3 DNA reads TGTGCCAGCAGTGACGGGGGGGCCACAGATACGCAGTATTTT. It codes for CASSDGGATDTQYF.

The V gene is TRBV29-1, the J gene TRBJ2-7; no clear D. The CDR3 sequence is 12 residues long. Trimming removed 5 bases from V and 3 bases from J, with 11 bases in between. Germline V gene sequence: CDR1 SQVTM, CDR2 ANQGSEA. CDR3 nucleotide sequence: TGCAGCGTTCGGTCTCAGAGCTACGAGCAGTACTTC. It specifies CSVRSQSYEQYF.

This clonotype was counted between two and nine times. The chain recombines TRBV7-6 with TRBJ2-3, with 8 bases lining up with TRBD1. J was trimmed by 5 bases and V by 0 bases; bases with no gene match: 10. This CDR3 is built from 17 residues. The germline V gene encodes CDR1 SGHVS and CDR2 FNYEAQ. In DNA form, the CDR3 reads TGTGCCAGCAGCTTAGCTAGCCAGGGGGCCAGAATAGATACGCAGTATTTT. It translates to CASSLASQGARIDTQYF.

In this sample, this clonotype turned up once. The rearrangement links TRBV14 to TRBJ2-7; 8 bases fit TRBD1. Unmatched junction bases numbered 7, after V lost 4 bases and J lost 5 bases. The CDR3 length is 14 residues. Germline V gene lookup returns CDR1 SGHDN and CDR2 FVKESK. The CDR3 nucleotides read TGTGCCAGCAGCCCTCCGGACAGGGCAAACGAGCAGTACTTC. It is translated as CASSPPDRANEQYF.

This clonotype is a singleton in its sample. This chain connects TRBV27 to TRBJ1-3; D ambiguous. CDR1 MNHEY and CDR2 SMNVEV come from the germline V gene (reference sequence). Trimming took 3 bases from V and 0 from J, leaving 9 bases between them. The CDR3 is made up of 15 amino acids. CDR3 coding DNA: TGTGCCAGCAGTTTGAAATTCCTCTCTGGAAACACCATATATTTT. Amino acids: CASSLKFLSGNTIYF.

The chain recombines TRBV18 with TRBJ2-6, with 8 bases identical to TRBD2. Germline loops: CDR1 KGHSH, CDR2 LQKENI. This CDR3 spans 16 amino acids. V dropped 6 bases and J dropped 2; count of bases not matched to a gene: 6. The CDR3 coding sequence is TGTGCCAGCTCGCCCTCGGGAGGGACTGGGGCCAACGTCCTGACTTTC. It yields the protein CASSPSGGTGANVLTF.

J is TRBJ2-1 and V is TRBV2, with 13 nucleotides matching TRBD2. CDR3 size: 13 residues. The V gene end was trimmed by 8 bases and the J gene end by 12 bases; junction bases not matched to a gene: 7. Germline CDR1 reads SNHLY; CDR2 reads FYNNEI. The CDR3 DNA sequence: TGTGCCAGCGGACTAGCGGGAGATCTGGGGCAGTTCTTC. This gives the protein CASGLAGDLGQFF. The full variable domain, with the rest looked up from reference TRBV2 and TRBJ2-1, is EPEVTQTPSHQVTQMGQEVILRCVPISNHLYFYWYRQILGQKVEFLVSFYNNEISEKSEIFDDQFSVERPDGSNFTLKIRSTKLEDSAMYFCASGLAGDLGQFFGPGTRLTVL.

V and J are TRBV29-1 and TRBJ2-1; TRBD1 or TRBD2 may be the D gene (6 bases each). V dropped 4 bases and J dropped 0 bases, with 19 bases sitting between them. CDR3 size: 17 residues. The germline gives CDR1 SQVTM, CDR2 ANQGSEA. The CDR3 bases are TGCAGCGTTGTTTTCCGGGGGCGAATGGGCTCCTACAATGAGCAGTTCTTC. It encodes CSVVFRGRMGSYNEQFF.

The gene calls are TRBV4-3 and TRBJ2-1; 9 positions agree with TRBD2. The germline CDR1 and CDR2 sequences are LGHNA and YSLEER. The CDR3 has 13 residues. With 5 bases clipped from V and 13 bases from J, the junction kept 9 bases outside the gene matches. CDR3 in DNA: TGCGCCAGCAGCTATACGGCCGGGACTAGCCAGTTCTTC. Its protein product is CASSYTAGTSQFF.

This chain joins TRBV6-2 or TRBV6-3 and TRBJ2-1, with D possibly called TRBD1 or TRBD2 (7 bases each). V dropped 2 bases and J dropped 7 bases, with 18 bases sitting between them. Germline CDR1 reads MNHEY; CDR2 reads SVGEGT. The CDR3 runs 16 residues. CDR3 sequence: CASSYLAEGAGNEQFF. Here the CDR3 DNA reads TGTGCCAGCAGTTACCTAGCGGAGGGGGCGGGGAATGAGCAGTTCTTC.

The rearrangement uses TRBV29-1 and TRBJ1-1; D is unresolved. Trimming took off 3 bases at V and 3 bases at J, with 8 bases between the two ends. Germline CDR1 reads SQVTM; CDR2 reads ANQGSEA. The CDR3 covers 12 residues. The CDR3 loop is CSVDPTYTEAFF. The CDR3 nucleotides are TGCAGCGTTGATCCCACGTACACTGAAGCTTTCTTT.

This CDR3 reads CASSQEPSYNEQFF. CDR3 nucleotide sequence: TGCGCCAGCAGCCAAGAACCCTCCTACAATGAGCAGTTCTTC. This chain joins TRBV4-3 and TRBJ2-1; D gene unclear. Trimming took 0 bases from V and 0 from J, leaving 3 bases between them. In germline, CDR1 is LGHNA, CDR2 YSLEER. The CDR3 covers 14 residues.

The J gene is TRBJ2-1, the V gene TRBV4-3; 11 bases are shared with TRBD2. The CDR3 has 15 amino acids. Germline CDR1 is LGHNA and CDR2 is YSLEER. J gave up 15 bases and V 0 bases, and 10 bases lay outside the gene matches. CDR3: CASSQDGGSGRVRFF. CDR3 DNA sequence: TGCGCCAGCAGCCAAGACGGGGGTAGCGGGAGGGTTAGGTTCTTC.

J is TRBJ2-3 and V is TRBV20-1; tentative D call: TRBD1 (6 bases). Trimming took off 3 bases at V and 4 bases at J, with 8 bases between the two ends. CDR3 length equals 12 residues. Looked up from germline, CDR1 is DFQATT and CDR2 is SNEGSKA (reference sequence). The DNA of the CDR3 is TGCAGTGCTAGGGACAGTCCAGATACGCAGTATTTT. It codes for CSARDSPDTQYF.

This clonotype came up once. The chain has TRBV11-2 and TRBJ2-7, with a weak D call TRBD2 (6 bases). The V end was cut by 5 bases, the J end by 6 bases, with 11 bases between. The CDR3 consists of 12 residues. Germline V gene sequence: CDR1 SGHAT, CDR2 FQNNGV. The CDR3 here is CASSPTSIEQYF. In DNA, the CDR3 is TGTGCCAGCAGCCCGACTAGTATCGAGCAGTACTTC. The whole variable domain, filled in from reference TRBV11-2 and TRBJ2-7, reads EAGVAQSPRYKIIEKRQSVAFWCNPISGHATLYWYQQILGQGPKLLIQFQNNGVVDDSQLPKDRFSAERLKGVDSTLKIQPAKLEDSAVYLCASSPTSIEQYFGPGTRLTVT.

The gene calls are TRBV2 and TRBJ1-5; D call uncertain. Between the trimmed V and J ends, which lost 4 bases and 7 bases, there was a span of 20 bases. Germline CDR1 is SNHLY and CDR2 is FYNNEI. This CDR3 spans 16 amino acids. CDR3 in DNA: TGTGCCAGCAGTGGCTCCCCGGGAGGTCGGGAGCAGCCCCAGCATTTT. This sequence encodes CASSGSPGGREQPQHF.

The CDR3 sequence is CASSLGVANYGYTF. In DNA form, the CDR3 reads TGTGCCAGCAGCTTAGGGGTAGCTAACTATGGCTACACCTTC. The rearrangement uses TRBV11-3 and TRBJ1-2; D uncertain. The CDR3 runs 14 residues. The V and J ends lost 1 base and 0 bases respectively, with 6 bases between them. From germline, CDR1 is SGHNT and CDR2 YENEEA.

This clonotype was seen just once. The chain employs TRBV18 and TRBJ2-7, with D possibly called TRBD1 or TRBD2 (5 bases each). The CDR3 runs to 14 residues. Trimming removed 0 bases from V and 6 bases from J, with 12 bases in between. Germline V gene data show CDR1 as KGHSH and CDR2 as LQKENI. As DNA, the CDR3 is TGTGCCAGCTCACCACCGGGGACCCGGCGCGAGCAGTACTTC. Its protein product is CASSPPGTRREQYF.

The chain joins TRBV4-1 to TRBJ1-1; tentative D call: TRBD1 (5 bases). This CDR3 is 12 amino acids long. V gave up 0 bases and J gave up 6 bases, with 5 bases separating them. Germline-derived CDR1 and CDR2 are MGHRA and YSYEKL. CDR3 sequence reads: CASSQEGAEAFF. The DNA of the CDR3 is TGCGCCAGCAGCCAAGAGGGGGCTGAAGCTTTCTTT.

The table lists this clonotype with a few counts. This chain links TRBV7-6 with TRBJ1-6; D unclear. Germline V gives CDR1 SGHVS, CDR2 FNYEAQ. Trimming cost V 2 bases and J 8 bases, with 13 bases left between them. There are 15 residues in the CDR3. The CDR3 loop is CASSLTGLGDSPLHF. CDR3 nucleotide sequence: TGTGCCAGCAGCTTAACCGGGCTCGGAGATTCACCCCTCCACTTT. The full variable domain, its missing parts supplied by reference TRBV7-6 and TRBJ1-6, is GAGVSQSPRYKVTKRGQDVALRCDPISGHVSLYWYRQALGQGPEFLTYFNYEAQQDKSGLPNDRFSAERPEGSISTLTIQRTEQRDSAMYRCASSLTGLGDSPLHFGNGTRLTVT.

This clonotype was picked up one time. The chain joins TRBV11-1 to TRBJ2-1; no reliable D call. The CDR3 extends over 12 amino acids. In germline, CDR1 is SGHAT, CDR2 FQDESV (reference sequence). The V end lost 5 bases, the J end lost 7 bases, and 9 bases lay between the germline ends. CDR3 residues: CASSRDGNEQFF. As DNA, the CDR3 is TGTGCCAGCAGCCGTGATGGGAATGAGCAGTTCTTC.